The T cell receptor beta chain described here comes from a study of T cells after yellow fever vaccination (dated by TCRdb to about 2019). Regarding the study in general: Libraries from fractions with low cell numbers were prepared with the SMART-Seq v4 Ultra Low Input RNA kit. To follow T-cell clones before and after primary and booster YFV17D yellow fever vaccination, bulk TCR alpha and beta repertoires were sequenced over time. Two healthy male donors, one aged 18 to 30 and one aged 30 to 39 years, were included in the cohort. Blood samples were taken at several timepoints before and after primary and secondary immunization, and bulk PBMC replicates and cell subsets were isolated.

In the paper's terms, the treatment or condition label means: live attenuated yellow fever vaccine strain. PBMCs were isolated from peripheral blood using a standard Ficoll-Paque protocol. Epitope-specific CD8 T cells were sorted with a dextramer loaded with the yellow fever NS4B epitope peptide, together with anti-CD3 and anti-CD8 staining. TriZol was used to extract RNA from bulk PBMCs, CD4 and CD8 fractions, and dextramer-positive and dextramer-negative fractions. TCR cDNA was synthesized by 5'RACE template switching, through which a universal primer site and unique molecular identifiers were introduced. Priming of cDNA synthesis was performed from both the TCR alpha and TCR beta constant segments. Library amplification used two PCR steps, and the second PCR step added sample barcodes and sequencing adapters. Sequencing of libraries was done on Illumina HiSeq 2500 (2x100 bp) or NovaSeq (2x150 bp). For the original study's pipeline: MIGEC handled demultiplexing of reads and collapsing into UMI consensus sequences, while MiXCR performed V(D)J alignment. Vaccine-responding clonotypes were defined with edgeR using replicate PBMC samples, requiring FDR below 0.01 and a log2 fold change above 5 up to day 15. Each bulk clonotype was labeled CD4 or CD8 based on which sequenced repertoire, CD4 or CD8, contained the clonotype at higher abundance. Clonotypes enriched at least 10-fold in dextramer-positive versus dextramer-negative fractions were classed as NS4B-specific, and CD4-biased clonotypes were left out. TCRdb cleaned the public reads at Q25 with fastp, built clones with MiXCR and kept in-frame beta chains. CDR3 protein duplicates are merged, each entry listing the most common genes and DNA. The V and J calls were not made by the authors but by TCRdb's processing. The sample yields 96,000 or so distinct CDR3 sequences; 7.5% to 10% were counted once. The top ten clones comprise 16% of the sample.

Trimming costs V 7 bases and J 0 bases, and their ends lie 11 bases apart. CDR1 and CDR2 (SGHRS, YFSETQ) derive from the germline V gene. The CDR3, from cysteine to phenylalanine, totals 13 residues. CDR3 DNA only is kept here, 39 bases in frame from base 1. This clonotype was detected many times. It has no much larger one-base neighbor in the sample; base qualities were not kept. Points the paper makes about the study in general: The secondary T-cell response was found to be weaker but faster than the primary response, with a peak reached on day 5 rather than on day 15. After the booster, most of the clones that had expanded following primary vaccination were detected again (almost 98% of CD4 and around 87% of CD8), which suggests that memory was broadly maintained. A small share of clonotypes was detected in both CD4 and CD8 compartments, with the overlap likely arising from convergent recombination. Computational filtering was required because FACS-sorted repertoires could contain abundant contaminating clonotypes from the bulk population. The study included only a couple of donors, which limits how far the findings can be generalized.

This TCR came from a man aged 18 to 30 who received the YFV17D yellow fever vaccine. The sequenced sample was CD8+ T cells not binding an NS4B(214-222) dextramer, sorted from PBMCs, obtained about 2 weeks after the first yellow fever vaccination. Reading the label with the study, this specimen's cell subset or site is: NS4B epitope dextramer-negative CD8 T cells. The chain is made from TRBV5-1 and TRBJ2-7; the D gene identity is not certain. The CDR3 amino acid sequence is: CASRTAGSYEQYF. The base sequence is TGCGCCAGCCGAACGGCAGGCTCCTACGAGCAGTACTTC.